This T cell receptor beta chain was recovered during a study of blood T cell repertoires in COVID-19. The wider study: The United States, Italy and Spain were the sources of the acute and convalescent COVID-19 samples.

Produced via immunoSEQ multiplex PCR; TCRdb's table is partial and in-frame only. The sample has 140,000 to 150,000 clones; over 75% are singletons. CDR3 length: 19 amino acids. Trimming cost V 0 bases and J 0 bases; bases outside gene matches: 8. The germline gives CDR1 LNHDA, CDR2 SQIVND (reference sequence). This clonotype was sampled from a woman in her sixties with COVID-19, enrolled during active disease. Sequenced sample: peripheral blood. This sequence joins TRBV19 and TRBJ1-1; 12 bases match TRBD1. The CDR3 reads CASSIDGGQGAFLNTEAFF. In nucleotides, the CDR3 is TGTGCCAGTAGTATAGATGGGGGACAGGGGGCCTTTCTGAACACTGAAGCTTTCTTT. The full variable domain, its missing parts supplied by reference TRBV19 and TRBJ1-1, is DGGITQSPKYLFRKEGQNVTLSCEQNLNHDAMYWYRQDPGQGLRLIYYSQIVNDFQKGDIAEGYSVSREKKESFPLTVTSAQKNPTAFYLCASSIDGGQGAFLNTEAFFGQGTRLTVV.